Shown below are 29 T cell receptor beta chains from a single sample sequenced in a study of cytomegalovirus exposure and HLA in healthy donors. The PCR had 60 Vbeta and 13 Jbeta primers. The table came from immunoSEQ multiplex PCR; TCRdb's copy has only in-frame clones and leaves some out. In the table there are about 120,000 clones, 80% to 90% of which are singletons. Material for sequencing was PBMCs. These receptors were collected from a man aged 35 to 55 in good health and CMV-seronegative.

This sequence joins TRBV19 and TRBJ1-1; 9 nucleotides line up with TRBD1. CDR3 size: 14 residues. Germline trimming cut 5 bases from V and 10 bases from J; bases unmatched to any gene: 11. Germline values: CDR1 LNHDA, CDR2 SQIVND (reference sequence). CDR3 loop: CASSGWRTGVGAFF. In nucleotides, the CDR3 is TGTGCCAGTAGTGGATGGAGGACAGGGGTTGGAGCTTTCTTT.

This chain links TRBV7-2 with TRBJ2-2; 10 bases align to TRBD2. Germline assignment: CDR1 SGHTA and CDR2 FQGNSA. The V segment lost 3 bases and the J segment 12 bases; nucleotides outside the gene matches: 13. The CDR3 spans 16 residues. DNA of the CDR3: TGTGCCAGCAGCTTCCTTTCAGCGGGGGGGCTTGGGCAGCTGTTTTTT. Protein product: CASSFLSAGGLGQLFF.

The chain couples TRBV30 to TRBJ1-2; no clear D gene. CDR3 length: 12 residues. From germline, CDR1 is GTSNPN and CDR2 SVGIG (reference sequence). V dropped 0 bases and J dropped 8 bases, with 10 bases sitting between them. CDR3 residues: CAWSVSLAGYTF. CDR3 nucleotide sequence: TGTGCCTGGAGTGTATCCCTAGCGGGCTACACCTTC.

The chain recombines TRBV19 with TRBJ2-1; D possibly corresponds to TRBD2 (5 bases). Looked up from germline, CDR1 is LNHDA and CDR2 is SQIVND (reference sequence). The CDR3 spans 14 residues. Deletions cut 9 bases from V and 9 bases from J, with 21 bases between. CDR3 residues: CASSSRERDGEQFF. DNA of the CDR3: TGTGCCAGCTCATCAAGGGAGAGGGATGGTGAGCAGTTCTTC.

V gene TRBV12-5 combines with J gene TRBJ2-1, with D tentatively TRBD1 (6 bases). The CDR3 consists of 15 residues. V lost 1 base to trimming and J lost 2 bases, with 9 bases between them. Per germline, CDR1 LGHNT and CDR2 FRNRAP. The CDR3 DNA reads TGTGCTAGTGGTTTGGGTCAGGGGCCCTACAATGAGCAGTTCTTC. Its translation is CASGLGQGPYNEQFF.

This clone appeared a few times. J is TRBJ2-1 and V is TRBV30, with 9 bases that match TRBD2. CDR3 length equals 15 residues. Germline V gene sequence: CDR1 GTSNPN, CDR2 SVGIG (reference sequence). J was trimmed by 7 bases and V by 3 bases; bases with no gene match: 10. The CDR3 spells CAWSLAGPGGNEQFF. The CDR3 nucleotides read TGTGCCTGGAGCCTAGCGGGGCCGGGAGGAAATGAGCAGTTCTTC.

This clone has a single count. The chain joins TRBV7-6 to TRBJ2-5, with D maybe TRBD2 (7 bases). Per the germline V gene, CDR1 is SGHVS and CDR2 is FNYEAQ. The CDR3 runs 15 residues. Trimming shortened V by 2 bases and J by 4 bases, and 14 bases separated the two germline ends. The CDR3 sequence: CASSLTGGRRETQYF. The CDR3 nucleotides read TGTGCCAGCAGCTTAACCGGGGGGCGGAGAGAGACCCAGTACTTC.

The chain has TRBV4-3 and TRBJ1-2, with D tentatively TRBD1 (5 bases). The CDR3 loop spans 14 amino acids. The V end lost 1 base, the J end lost 5 bases, and 11 bases lay between the germline ends. Germline V lookup: CDR1 LGHNA, CDR2 YSLEER. CDR3 protein: CASSQGDSEYGYTF. CDR3 nucleotide sequence: TGCGCCAGCAGCCAAGGAGACAGCGAGTATGGCTACACCTTC.

The CDR3 sequence is CASSSISWERNGELFF. CDR3 DNA: TGTGCCAGCAGCTCAATCTCGTGGGAGAGGAACGGGGAGCTGTTTTTT. The chain has TRBV7-2 and TRBJ2-2; a possible D gene is TRBD2 (5 bases). The V end was cut by 4 bases, the J end by 7 bases, with 19 bases between. Germline V gives CDR1 SGHTA, CDR2 FQGNSA. This CDR3 has 16 residues. Supplemented by reference TRBV7-2 and TRBJ2-2, the full variable domain reads GAGVSQSPSNKVTEKGKDVELRCDPISGHTALYWYRQSLGQGLEFLIYFQGNSAPDKSGLPSDRFSAERTGGSVSTLTIQRTQQEDSAVYLCASSSISWERNGELFFGEGSRLTVL.

The sample holds a few counts of this clone. The CDR3 coding sequence is TGTGCCAGCAGTCGAGACAGCTCTACCTCCTACGAGCAGTACTTC. Translating it yields CASSRDSSTSYEQYF. The genes are TRBV6-5 and TRBJ2-7; a weak D match, TRBD1 (5 bases). V was shortened by 5 bases and J by 0 bases, with 14 bases between the two germline ends. The germline V gene encodes CDR1 MNHEY and CDR2 SVGAGI. The CDR3 contains 15 residues.

This chain uses TRBV5-1 with TRBJ1-1; 9 positions match TRBD1. The CDR3 is 15 residues long. The junction had 7 bases not matched to a gene; V was cut back by 4 bases and J by 3 bases. CDR1 and CDR2 (germline): SGHRS, YFSETQ. Here the CDR3 reads CASSPNRGRDTEAFF. CDR3 in DNA: TGCGCCAGCAGCCCTAACAGGGGGCGCGACACTGAAGCTTTCTTT.

The gene calls are TRBV18 and TRBJ2-5; perhaps TRBD1 as D (7 bases). The CDR3 has 16 amino acids. V was shortened by 1 base and J by 2 bases, with 14 bases between the two germline ends. CDR1 is KGHSH, CDR2 LQKENI, per germline. The CDR3 bases are TGTGCCAGCTCACCACGGCTCAGGGGGGTTCAAGAGACCCAGTACTTC. Protein sequence: CASSPRLRGVQETQYF.

This clone was found many times. This chain links TRBV29-1 with TRBJ2-5; 14 bases map to TRBD2. The CDR3 extends over 15 amino acids. Germline V CDR1 and CDR2: SQVTM, ANQGSEA. V was clipped by 7 bases and J by 5 bases; unmatched bases: 9. The CDR3 bases are TGCAGCGGGAACGGACTAGCGGGGGGAGGGGAGACCCAGTACTTC. This sequence encodes CSGNGLAGGGETQYF.

CDR3 sequence (DNA): TGTGCCAGCAGTACATCCGGGACAGGGATATACGAGCAGTACTTC. Translated: CASSTSGTGIYEQYF. The chain combines TRBV6-6 with TRBJ2-7; 9 positions agree with TRBD1. The CDR3 is 15 residues long. Germline V gene data show CDR1 as MNHNY and CDR2 as SVGAGI (reference sequence). The ends lost 5 bases at V and 4 bases at J; junction bases unmatched: 9.

The chain recombines TRBV6-5 with TRBJ2-7; 12 bases match TRBD2. CDR1 MNHEY and CDR2 SVGAGI come from the germline V gene. V gave up 6 bases and J gave up 1 base; unmatched junction bases: 1. The CDR3 covers 14 residues. The CDR3: CASRGLAGSYEQYF. In DNA, the CDR3 is TGTGCCAGCAGAGGACTAGCGGGGTCCTACGAGCAGTACTTC.

The chain employs TRBV7-9 and TRBJ2-1; TRBD2 matches at 10 bases. This CDR3 region has 16 residues. Germline V CDR1 and CDR2: SEHNR, FQNEAQ (reference sequence). The V segment lost 4 bases and the J segment 6 bases; nucleotides outside the gene matches: 9. CDR3 DNA sequence: TGTGCCAGCAGCTCGTACCCGAGGACTAGCGGCAATGAGCAGTTCTTC. This encodes CASSSYPRTSGNEQFF.

This rearrangement joins TRBV15 to TRBJ2-2; D unclear. Germline V lookup: CDR1 LNHNV, CDR2 YYDKDF (reference sequence). This CDR3 spans 16 amino acids. Trimming took 0 bases from V and 1 from J, leaving 9 bases between them. The CDR3 DNA reads as TGTGCCACCAGCAGAGAAAACTTCGTGAACACCGGGGAGCTGTTTTTT. Translated, it gives CATSRENFVNTGELFF.

This sequence joins TRBV10-3 and TRBJ1-3, with D unclear. Per the germline V gene, CDR1 is ENHRY and CDR2 is SYGVKD. V gave up 3 bases and J gave up 0 bases, with 9 bases separating them. CDR3 length: 15 residues. CDR3 nucleotide sequence: TGTGCCATCAGTGATCCTCACATCTCTGGAAACACCATATATTTT. Its translation: CAISDPHISGNTIYF.

CDR3 sequence (DNA): TGTGCCATCAGTGCCCTAGCGGGAGGGTCCTACGAGCAGTACTTC. Translated: CAISALAGGSYEQYF. V usage is TRBV10-3 and J usage is TRBJ2-7; 12 bases align to TRBD2. Looked up from germline, CDR1 is ENHRY and CDR2 is SYGVKD. CDR3 length equals 15 residues. The V gene end was trimmed by 4 bases and the J gene end by 1 base; junction bases not matched to a gene: 2.

The genes are TRBV14 and TRBJ1-2, with D unresolved. V lost 5 bases and J lost 8, with 15 bases in between. This CDR3 contains 13 residues. CDR1 and CDR2 (germline): SGHDN, FVKESK. The CDR3 reads CASSSSFTRGYTF. CDR3 bases: TGTGCCAGCAGCTCCTCTTTTACGCGGGGCTACACCTTC.

This rearrangement joins TRBV11-2 to TRBJ2-1, with D perhaps matching TRBD2 (6 bases). The V gene's germline CDR1 is SGHAT and CDR2 FQNNGV. Trimming left V 5 bases short and J 7 bases short, with 9 bases between. The CDR3 is made up of 12 amino acids. CDR3 protein: CASSPAGNEQFF. CDR3 nucleotides: TGTGCCAGCAGCCCCGCGGGAAATGAGCAGTTCTTC.

The sample holds one count of this clone. V usage is TRBV29-1 and J usage is TRBJ1-5, with 7 bases that match TRBD1. Germline CDR1 SQVTM, CDR2 ANQGSEA. Trimming removed 6 bases from V and 4 bases from J; junction bases left unmatched: 6. The CDR3 runs 13 residues. The CDR3 protein is CSVLQGLNQPQHF. DNA of the CDR3: TGCAGCGTATTACAGGGGTTGAATCAGCCCCAGCATTTT.

The chain is built from TRBV5-1 and TRBJ2-3, with TRBD2 identical over 9 bases. V was clipped by 5 bases and J by 4 bases; unmatched bases: 11. The V gene's germline CDR1 is SGHRS and CDR2 YFSETQ. This CDR3 is built from 16 residues. CDR3 sequence (DNA): TGCGCCAGCAGTCGACTTAGCGGGAGCTCGGCAGATACGCAGTATTTT. It specifies CASSRLSGSSADTQYF. Based on the CDR3 plus reference TRBV5-1 and TRBJ2-3, the full variable domain is KAGVTQTPRYLIKTRGQQVTLSCSPISGHRSVSWYQQTPGQGLQFLFEYFSETQRNKGNFPGRFSGRQFSNSRSEMNVSTLELGDSALYLCASSRLSGSSADTQYFGPGTRLTVL.

This clone was seen only a few times. The chain uses TRBV19 and TRBJ1-1, with 7 bases matching TRBD1. J gave up 2 bases and V 3 bases, and 3 bases lay outside the gene matches. In germline, CDR1 is LNHDA, CDR2 SQIVND (reference sequence). The CDR3 runs to 14 residues. The CDR3, as DNA: TGTGCCAGTAGTATCGCAGGGGGTAACACTGAAGCTTTCTTT. It yields the protein CASSIAGGNTEAFF.

The rearrangement joins TRBV2 to TRBJ2-1, with TRBD2 matching over 11 bases. Losses at the gene ends were 6 bases for V and 10 bases for J; bases not matched to a gene: 11. The CDR3 spans 15 residues. Germline CDR1 and CDR2: SNHLY and FYNNEI. Here the CDR3 DNA reads TGTGCCAGCAGCTATAGCGGGGGGGCTAAAGTAGAGCAGTTCTTC. This sequence encodes CASSYSGGAKVEQFF.

The gene calls are TRBV5-1 and TRBJ2-3; D unresolved. This CDR3 region has 14 residues. CDR1 and CDR2 from the germline V gene are SGHRS and YFSETQ. V was trimmed by 0 bases and J by 2 bases, leaving 7 bases between them. CDR3 in DNA: TGCGCCAGCAGCTTGGGAGCTTCCACAGATACGCAGTATTTT. Translation gives CASSLGASTDTQYF.

This clone was recorded once. The chain has TRBV4-3 and TRBJ1-2; D uncertain. V was trimmed by 4 bases and J by 5 bases, leaving 11 bases between them. Germline V lookup: CDR1 LGHNA, CDR2 YSLEER. This CDR3 has 13 residues. CDR3 residues: CASSLAEGYGYTF. CDR3 DNA sequence: TGCGCCAGCAGCCTGGCTGAGGGTTATGGCTACACCTTC.

This clone was observed a single time. This chain joins TRBV7-9 and TRBJ2-3; 10 bases fit TRBD2. After removal of 4 bases from V and 2 bases from J, the junction contained 6 bases not matched to a gene. Germline CDR1 and CDR2: SEHNR and FQNEAQ (reference sequence). The CDR3 has 16 residues. The CDR3 loop is CASSSRTSGYTDTQYF. In nucleotides, the CDR3 is TGTGCCAGCAGCTCAAGGACTAGCGGCTACACAGATACGCAGTATTTT.

The V and J genes are TRBV7-3 and TRBJ2-2, with 7 bases identical to TRBD2. Trimming at V came to 4 bases and at J to 3 bases, leaving 14 bases not matched to a gene. This CDR3 contains 18 residues. Germline V gene data show CDR1 as SGHTA and CDR2 as FQGTGA. The CDR3 region has the DNA TGTGCCAGCAGCTCACTTCCGACTAGCCGAATATACACCGGGGAGCTGTTTTTT. Its translation is CASSSLPTSRIYTGELFF.